This T cell receptor (beta chain) was documented in a study of blood T cell repertoires in COVID-19. Study as a whole: Acute and convalescent COVID-19 samples came from the United States, Italy and Spain. T cells, B-cell-depleted T cells, or PBMCs supplied cDNA or gDNA.

Here immunoSEQ multiplex PCR was the method, and the copy in TCRdb shows in-frame clones only, minus some. Of under 150,000 clones detected, around 90% appear once; the ten largest clones hold more than 3%. A few counts support this clone. This CDR3 contains 19 residues. From germline, CDR1 is SGHKS and CDR2 YYEKEE (reference sequence). The V and J ends lost 1 base and 4 bases, in that order; junction bases with no gene match: 14. The chain carries TRBV5-5 and TRBJ2-2; 9 bases line up with TRBD1. The specimen sequenced was peripheral blood. The source of this sequence is a man in his forties or fifties with active COVID-19. CDR3 region: CASSLWDRVGTGRTGELFF. CDR3 sequence (DNA): TGTGCCAGCAGCTTGTGGGACCGGGTTGGGACAGGGCGCACCGGGGAGCTGTTTTTT.